The rows below give T cell receptor beta chains drawn from one sample of a study of chemoradiotherapy in HPV16-positive cancers. Data came from immunoSEQ multiplex PCR; TCRdb stores just in-frame clones and leaves some out. This repertoire shows approximately 50,000 clones, roughly nine tenths found once; its top ten account for roughly 3.5%. The source was blood, collected from a patient who underwent chemoradiotherapy. Receptors were obtained from a human donor with HPV-associated anogenital cancer. Both conserved end residues are part of each CDR3. A D gene is named only where the DNA matches it firmly. The size of a clone is reported for some rows only, either as once, few or many, or as a class for expanded clones.

V gene: TRBV18; clone size: -; J gene: TRBJ1-5; D gene: TRBD1; CDR3 DNA: TGTGCCAGCTCAGCGGGACAGGGGGCAGGGCAGCCCCAGCATTTT; CDR3 protein: CASSAGQGAGQPQHF
V gene: TRBV27; clone size: once; J gene: TRBJ1-3; D gene: TRBD1; CDR3 DNA: TGTGCCAGCAGTGAGCAGGGGGCGGCTGGAAACACCATATATTTT; CDR3 protein: CASSEQGAAGNTIYF
V gene: TRBV7-2; clone size: -; J gene: TRBJ2-7; D gene: TRBD2; CDR3 DNA: TGTGCCAGCAGCTTAGTTGGCGGGGGAGGCTACGAGCAGTACTTC; CDR3 protein: CASSLVGGGGYEQYF
V gene: TRBV4-3; clone size: -; J gene: TRBJ1-4; D gene: -; CDR3 DNA: TGCGCCAGCAGCCAAGTTGGGGTGAGGGAAAAACTGTTTTTT; CDR3 protein: CASSQVGVREKLFF
V gene: TRBV7-8; clone size: -; J gene: TRBJ1-2; D gene: TRBD1; CDR3 DNA: TGTGCCAGCAGCTTAGCCAGGGGGGACTATGGCTACACCTTC; CDR3 protein: CASSLARGDYGYTF
V gene: TRBV4-1; clone size: once; J gene: TRBJ2-1; D gene: -; CDR3 DNA: TGCGCCAGCAGCCAAGATATAGGACGCAATGAGCAGTTCTTC; CDR3 protein: CASSQDIGRNEQFF
V gene: TRBV6-5; clone size: -; J gene: TRBJ2-6; D gene: -; CDR3 DNA: TGTGCCAGCAGTTACTCCGACCTGGGAGGGGCCAACGTCCTGACTTTC; CDR3 protein: CASSYSDLGGANVLTF
V gene: TRBV30; clone size: -; J gene: TRBJ1-1; D gene: -; CDR3 DNA: TGTGCCTGGAGCCCACGGATGAACACTGAAGCTTTCTTT; CDR3 protein: CAWSPRMNTEAFF
V gene: TRBV7-2; clone size: -; J gene: TRBJ2-1; D gene: TRBD1; CDR3 DNA: TGTGCCAGCAGCTTTAGGGGACAGGGGAGCGCCTACAATGAGCAGTTCTTC; CDR3 protein: CASSFRGQGSAYNEQFF
V gene: TRBV10-2; clone size: -; J gene: TRBJ1-1; D gene: -; CDR3 DNA: TGCGCCAGTTCGGACGCGAACACTGAAGCTTTCTTT; CDR3 protein: CASSDANTEAFF
V gene: TRBV5-1; clone size: -; J gene: TRBJ2-2; D gene: -; CDR3 DNA: TGCGCCAGCAGCTTGGGTCCAAGCACTTCGAACACCGGGGAGCTGTTTTTT; CDR3 protein: CASSLGPSTSNTGELFF
V gene: TRBV30; clone size: -; J gene: TRBJ1-2; D gene: -; CDR3 DNA: TGTGCCTGCACTGGGACGGACTATGGCTACACCTTC; CDR3 protein: CACTGTDYGYTF
V gene: TRBV7-6; clone size: -; J gene: TRBJ1-3; D gene: -; CDR3 DNA: TGTGCCAGCAGGGACTTCTCTGGAAACACCATATATTTT; CDR3 protein: CASRDFSGNTIYF